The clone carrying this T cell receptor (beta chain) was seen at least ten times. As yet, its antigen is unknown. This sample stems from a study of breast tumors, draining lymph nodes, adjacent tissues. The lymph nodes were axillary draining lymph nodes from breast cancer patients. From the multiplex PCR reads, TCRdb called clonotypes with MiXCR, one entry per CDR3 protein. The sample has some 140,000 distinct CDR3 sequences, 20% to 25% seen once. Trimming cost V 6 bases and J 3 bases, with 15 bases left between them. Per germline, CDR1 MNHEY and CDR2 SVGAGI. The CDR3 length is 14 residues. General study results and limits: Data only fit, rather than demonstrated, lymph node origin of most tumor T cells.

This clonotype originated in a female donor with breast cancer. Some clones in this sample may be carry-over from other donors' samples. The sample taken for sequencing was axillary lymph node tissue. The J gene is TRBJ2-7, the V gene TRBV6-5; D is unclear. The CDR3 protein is CASRRPDPNYEQYF. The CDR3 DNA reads TGTGCCAGCAGAAGACCGGACCCGAACTACGAGCAGTACTTC.